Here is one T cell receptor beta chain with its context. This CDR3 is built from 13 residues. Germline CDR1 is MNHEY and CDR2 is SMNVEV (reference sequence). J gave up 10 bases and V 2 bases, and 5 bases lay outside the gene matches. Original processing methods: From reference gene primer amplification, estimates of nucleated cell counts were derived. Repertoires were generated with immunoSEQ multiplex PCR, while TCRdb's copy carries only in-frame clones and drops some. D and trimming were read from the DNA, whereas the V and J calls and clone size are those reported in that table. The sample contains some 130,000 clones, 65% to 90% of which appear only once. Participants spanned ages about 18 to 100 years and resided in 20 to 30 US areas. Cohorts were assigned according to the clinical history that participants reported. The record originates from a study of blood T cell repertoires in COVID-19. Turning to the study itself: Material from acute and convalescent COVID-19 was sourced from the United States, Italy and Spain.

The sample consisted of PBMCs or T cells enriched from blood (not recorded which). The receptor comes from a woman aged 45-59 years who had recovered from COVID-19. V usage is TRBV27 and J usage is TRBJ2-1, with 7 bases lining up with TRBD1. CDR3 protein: CASSLRGTEEQFF. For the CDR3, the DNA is TGTGCCAGCAGTTTAAGGGGGACAGAGGAGCAGTTCTTC.